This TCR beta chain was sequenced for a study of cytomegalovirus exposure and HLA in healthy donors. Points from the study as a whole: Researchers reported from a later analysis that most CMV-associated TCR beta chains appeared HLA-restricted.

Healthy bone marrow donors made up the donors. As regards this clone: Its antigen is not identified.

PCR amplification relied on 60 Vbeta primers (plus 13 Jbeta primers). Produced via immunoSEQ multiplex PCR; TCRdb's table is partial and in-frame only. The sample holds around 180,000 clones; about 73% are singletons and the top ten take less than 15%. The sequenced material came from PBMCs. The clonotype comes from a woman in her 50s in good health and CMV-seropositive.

CDR3 nucleotide sequence: TGTGCCACCGAGGGACAGGGTGGGACTGAAGCTTTCTTT. This sequence encodes CATEGQGGTEAFF. The V and J genes are TRBV19 and TRBJ1-1; 9 bases fit TRBD1. Trimming took 10 bases from V and 5 from J; bases not matched to a gene: 8. Germline lookup yields CDR1 LNHDA and CDR2 SQIVND (reference sequence). CDR3 length: 13 amino acids.